Shown below are 24 T cell receptor beta chains from a single sample sequenced in a study of vaccination and CD4 T cells after COVID-19. The antigens these receptors bind are not known. Cultured CD4+ T-cell DNA underwent Oncomine TCR Beta short-read sequencing. TCRdb reprocessed the PCR reads with MiXCR, giving one entry per CDR3 protein. The sample holds thousands of distinct CDR3 sequences; 31% are singletons and the top ten take 30% to 50%. Regarding treatment: roughly 10-day PBMC culture with coronavirus spike peptide pools or control peptides (ViraFEST assay). According to the study, CD4+ T cells from the unexposed donor were gathered ahead of the COVID-19 pandemic (2011-2018). Sequencing input: CD4+ T cells from blood, cultured in vitro. All receptors derive from a human donor in good health.

This rearrangement joins TRBV25-1 to TRBJ2-4; the D is unclear. Germline V gene lookup returns CDR1 MGHDK and CDR2 SYGVNS. The CDR3 totals 15 residues. Trimming cost V 5 bases and J 0 bases, with 11 bases left between them. CDR3 sequence reads: CASSSGSLAKNIQYF. As DNA, the CDR3 is TGTGCCAGCAGTAGTGGCAGTCTAGCCAAAAACATTCAGTACTTC.

The chain carries TRBV6-2 or TRBV6-3 and TRBJ2-5; D gene uncertain. In germline, CDR1 is MNHEY, CDR2 SVGEGT. V lost 8 bases, J lost 5 bases, and 9 bases lay in between. CDR3 length: 11 amino acids. Here the CDR3 DNA reads TGTGCCAGCTCAGAAAGGGAGACCCAGTACTTC. Translated, it gives CASSERETQYF.

The chain carries TRBV6-1 and TRBJ2-7; the D is unclear. The V gene's germline CDR1 is MNHNS and CDR2 SASEGT. V was shortened by 5 bases and J by 4 bases, with 12 bases between the two germline ends. This CDR3 region has 13 residues. CDR3 in amino acids: CASSTRVTYEQYF. The CDR3 bases are TGTGCCAGCAGTACGCGCGTCACGTACGAGCAGTACTTC.

This chain links TRBV6-1 with TRBJ1-3; no clear D. V was pared by 7 bases and J by 2 bases, with 12 bases between. In germline, CDR1 is MNHNS, CDR2 SASEGT. The CDR3 contains 14 residues. CDR3 bases: TGTGCCAGCAAAGTAGGCGGTCCTGGAAACACCATATATTTT. It codes for CASKVGGPGNTIYF.

V and J are TRBV4-2 and TRBJ1-1; D possibly corresponds to TRBD1 (6 bases). This CDR3 spans 13 amino acids. V was cut by 7 bases and J by 8 bases, with 17 bases left in between. Germline V CDR1 and CDR2: LGHNA, YNFKEQ. The CDR3 sequence: CASTSSVDREAFF. The CDR3 nucleotides are TGTGCCAGCACTTCCAGTGTTGACAGGGAAGCTTTCTTT.

This clonotype was seen a handful of times. The chain recombines TRBV5-4 with TRBJ2-3, with D possibly matching TRBD2 (7 bases). Germline CDR1 reads SGHNT; CDR2 reads YYREEE (reference sequence). CDR3 length equals 14 residues. V lost 4 bases and J 2 bases, leaving 11 bases between the germline ends. The CDR3 sequence: CASSRGATTDTQYF. CDR3 DNA sequence: TGTGCCAGCAGCCGGGGGGCAACCACAGATACGCAGTATTTT.

This clonotype was counted once. The V gene is TRBV29-1, the J gene TRBJ2-3; D is uncertain. The V end lost 2 bases, the J end lost 2 bases, and 5 bases lay between the germline ends. Per germline, CDR1 SQVTM and CDR2 ANQGSEA. The CDR3 sequence is 12 residues long. The CDR3 sequence is CSVEQPTDTQYF. CDR3 coding DNA: TGCAGCGTTGAACAGCCCACAGATACGCAGTATTTT.

This clonotype was observed a handful of times. The V and J genes are TRBV2 and TRBJ1-1; TRBD1 matches at 8 bases. Germline assignment: CDR1 SNHLY and CDR2 FYNNEI. The CDR3 runs 12 residues. J gave up 2 bases and V 9 bases, and 2 bases lay outside the gene matches. The CDR3, as DNA: TGTGCCAGGGACAGGGCTAACACTGAAGCTTTCTTT. It specifies CARDRANTEAFF.

V is TRBV9 and J is TRBJ2-1; TRBD1 might be the D (6 bases). The CDR3 totals 14 residues. The V end lost 2 bases, the J end lost 8 bases, and 14 bases lay between the germline ends. Germline V gene sequence: CDR1 SGDLS, CDR2 YYNGEE. The CDR3 sequence: CASSVTPGTYEQFF. CDR3 DNA sequence: TGTGCCAGCAGCGTTACCCCCGGGACATATGAGCAGTTCTTC.

This clonotype was detected a few times. The chain recombines TRBV15 with TRBJ1-2; TRBD1 agrees at 7 bases. The CDR3 runs to 13 residues. Germline V lookup: CDR1 LNHNV, CDR2 YYDKDF (reference sequence). With 5 bases clipped from V and 8 bases from J, the junction kept 8 bases outside the gene matches. The CDR3 DNA is TGTGCCACCAGCGGACAGGATTTCGGGGGCTACACCTTC. This encodes CATSGQDFGGYTF.

The sample holds a few counts of this clonotype. V and J are TRBV24-1 and TRBJ1-2, with 9 bases matching TRBD1. With 1 base clipped from V and 7 bases from J, the junction kept 12 bases outside the gene matches. Germline assignment: CDR1 KGHDR and CDR2 SFDVKD. The CDR3 sequence is 17 residues long. This chain's CDR3 is CATSDFGDDRGYCGYTF. As DNA, the CDR3 is TGTGCCACCAGTGATTTCGGTGACGACAGGGGGTATTGTGGCTACACCTTC.

The chain employs TRBV3-1 and TRBJ1-2; perhaps TRBD1 as D (6 bases). The ends were cut back, 4 bases at V and 13 bases at J, with 19 bases in the middle. In germline, CDR1 is LGHDT, CDR2 YNNKEL (reference sequence). This CDR3 is 13 amino acids long. CDR3 nucleotides: TGTGCCAGCAGCCCAGGGGTCCCCTCTACTTCCACCTTC. This codes for CASSPGVPSTSTF.

This clonotype turned up a few times. The chain combines TRBV7-2 with TRBJ1-1; TRBD1 is a possible D gene (6 bases). Per the germline V gene, CDR1 is SGHTA and CDR2 is FQGNSA. Trimming took off 3 bases at V and 3 bases at J, with 8 bases between the two ends. This CDR3 contains 13 residues. The DNA of the CDR3 is TGTGCCAGCAGCTTTAACAGGGACACTGAAGCTTTCTTT. It is translated as CASSFNRDTEAFF.

The rearrangement links TRBV3-1 to TRBJ1-1; no clear D gene. Per germline, CDR1 LGHDT and CDR2 YNNKEL (reference sequence). The CDR3 consists of 13 residues. V was cut by 1 base and J by 11 bases, with 14 bases left in between. The CDR3 DNA follows: TGTGCCAGCAGCCAAGGTGAGGTTCCAGAGGCTTTCTTT. Encoded protein: CASSQGEVPEAFF. Full variable domain (missing parts from reference TRBV3-1 and TRBJ1-1): DTAVSQTPKYLVTQMGNDKSIKCEQNLGHDTMYWYKQDSKKFLKIMFSYNNKELIINETVPNRFSPKSPDKAHLNLHINSLELGDSAVYFCASSQGEVPEAFFGQGTRLTVV.

In this sample, this clonotype is medium-sized (0.01 to 0.1%). This rearrangement joins TRBV6-1 to TRBJ1-6; no firm D call. Trimming removed 4 bases at V and 4 bases at J, with 8 bases between. This CDR3 is 14 amino acids long. CDR1 and CDR2 from the germline V gene are MNHNS and SASEGT. CDR3 region: CASSAGPYNSPLHF. The DNA of the CDR3 is TGTGCCAGCAGTGCAGGCCCGTATAATTCACCCCTCCACTTT.

CDR3 sequence: CASSSYALGYTEAFF. DNA of the CDR3: TGTGCCAGCAGCTCCTACGCCTTAGGGTACACTGAAGCTTTCTTT. The gene calls are TRBV7-2 and TRBJ1-1; D unresolved. Trimming removed 4 bases at V and 3 bases at J, with 15 bases between. CDR3 length equals 15 residues. From germline, CDR1 is SGHTA and CDR2 FQGNSA.

This clonotype was seen only once. The chain combines TRBV5-8 with TRBJ2-5; D gene uncertain. The germline V gene has CDR1 SGHTS and CDR2 YDEGEE. The CDR3 contains 11 residues. Trimming took 1 base from V and 5 from J, leaving 3 bases between them. The CDR3 DNA reads as TGTGCCAGCAGCTTGATCGAGACCCAGTACTTC. It translates to CASSLIETQYF. The complete variable domain, with remaining parts taken from reference TRBV5-8 and TRBJ2-5, reads EAGVTQSPTHLIKTRGQQATLRCSPISGHTSVYWYQQALGLGLQFLLWYDEGEERNRGNFPPRFSGRQFPNYSSELNVNALELEDSALYLCASSLIETQYFGPGTRLLVL.

V gene TRBV11-2 combines with J gene TRBJ1-2; TRBD1 is a possible D gene (6 bases). Germline V gene sequence: CDR1 SGHAT, CDR2 FQNNGV. The CDR3 totals 15 residues. The ends were cut back, 4 bases at V and 4 bases at J, with 16 bases in the middle. The CDR3 nucleotides are TGTGCCAGCAGCTCAGATCAGGGGAAACCCTATGGCTACACCTTC. It is translated as CASSSDQGKPYGYTF.

This sequence joins TRBV24-1 and TRBJ2-7; tentative D call: TRBD1 (6 bases). V was pared by 9 bases and J by 2 bases, with 22 bases between. This CDR3 region has 16 residues. Germline lookup yields CDR1 KGHDR and CDR2 SFDVKD. CDR3 protein: CATVTATSGAPYEQYF. CDR3 bases: TGTGCCACCGTGACGGCCACCTCAGGGGCCCCCTACGAGCAGTACTTC.

This clonotype was found a few times. The chain is built from TRBV6-1 and TRBJ2-1, with TRBD2 matching over 13 bases. The ends lost 4 bases at V and 4 bases at J; junction bases unmatched: 10. The CDR3 totals 18 residues. Germline values: CDR1 MNHNS, CDR2 SASEGT. The CDR3 reads CASSGLAGGPEPYNEQFF. CDR3 coding DNA: TGTGCCAGCAGTGGACTAGCGGGGGGCCCAGAACCTTACAATGAGCAGTTCTTC.

This sequence joins TRBV11-2 and TRBJ2-7; D is unclear. The length of the CDR3 is 11 residues. Germline lookup yields CDR1 SGHAT and CDR2 FQNNGV. V lost 4 bases and J 3 bases, leaving 4 bases between the germline ends. CDR3 region: CASSSFYEQYF. CDR3 nucleotide sequence: TGTGCCAGCAGCTCCTTCTACGAGCAGTACTTC.

In DNA form, the CDR3 reads TGTGCCAGCAAGCGGGGGGTCGAAGATGAGCAGTTCTTC. It is translated as CASKRGVEDEQFF. The chain is built from TRBV2 and TRBJ2-1, with 9 positions matching TRBD2. This CDR3 spans 13 amino acids. Trimming removed 7 bases from V and 8 bases from J; junction bases left unmatched: 6. From germline, CDR1 is SNHLY and CDR2 FYNNEI.

The V call is TRBV30, the J call TRBJ1-1, with D hard to call. Germline CDR1 reads GTSNPN; CDR2 reads SVGIG (reference sequence). V was shortened by 3 bases and J by 6 bases, with 8 bases between the two germline ends. The CDR3 is 11 residues long. The CDR3 bases are TGTGCCTGGAGAGAATGGGCTGAAGCTTTCTTT. Protein: CAWREWAEAFF.

The table lists this clonotype with a few counts. J is TRBJ1-2 and V is TRBV5-4; D gene ambiguous. CDR3 length: 13 amino acids. V was trimmed by 1 base and J by 5 bases, leaving 9 bases between them. Germline CDR1 SGHNT, CDR2 YYREEE (reference sequence). CDR3 protein: CASSLTAIYGYTF. The CDR3 region has the DNA TGTGCCAGCAGCTTGACCGCGATATATGGCTACACCTTC.